The source of this TCR beta chain is a study of T cell changes during pregnancy in multiple sclerosis. The protocol was immunoSEQ multiplex PCR, while the TCRdb copy is restricted to in-frame clones and leaves out a portion. Of about 73,000 clones detected, around 92% appear once; the ten largest clones hold roughly 3%. The CDR3 loop spans 16 amino acids. Germline V gene data show CDR1 as MGHRA and CDR2 as YSYEKL. Trimming shortened V by 2 bases and J by 6 bases, and 19 bases separated the two germline ends. The sequence was collected from a female donor in good health, enrolled as a control in a pregnancy study. The chain uses TRBV4-1 and TRBJ1-2; D is ambiguous. The sample here was peripheral blood, taken in the third trimester of pregnancy. CDR3 in DNA: TGCGCCAGCAGCCAAATAACCCCCGTGGTGGTAGATGGCTACACCTTC. Amino acids: CASSQITPVVVDGYTF.